This T cell receptor (beta chain) was sequenced during a study of tumor-infiltrating lymphocytes in oesophageal squamous cell carcinoma. TCRdb ran MiXCR on the PCR reads and lists one entry per CDR3 protein. The table lists roughly 16,000 distinct CDR3 sequences, less than 50% of them singletons, with around two fifths in the top ten. The receptor's source is a female donor with esophageal squamous cell carcinoma. The specimen sequenced was normal esophageal tissue next to the tumor.

This CDR3 reads CASSLGSAADTQYF. The CDR3 nucleotides read TGTGCCAGCAGCTTGGGGTCTGCAGCAGATACGCAGTATTTT. This chain joins TRBV7-9 and TRBJ2-3; D is undetermined. Trimming stripped 3 bases from V and 4 bases from J, with 11 bases between. CDR1 is SEHNR, CDR2 FQNEAQ, per germline (reference sequence). The CDR3 contains 14 residues.